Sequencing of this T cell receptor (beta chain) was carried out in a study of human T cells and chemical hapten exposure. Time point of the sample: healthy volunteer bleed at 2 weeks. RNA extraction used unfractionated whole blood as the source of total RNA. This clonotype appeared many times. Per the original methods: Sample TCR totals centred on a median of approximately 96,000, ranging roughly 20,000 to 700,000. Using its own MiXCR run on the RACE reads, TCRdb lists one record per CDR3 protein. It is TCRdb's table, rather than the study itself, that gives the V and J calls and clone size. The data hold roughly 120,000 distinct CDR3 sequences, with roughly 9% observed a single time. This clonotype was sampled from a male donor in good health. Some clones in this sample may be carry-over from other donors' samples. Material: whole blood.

CDR3 nucleotide sequence: TGTGCCAGTAGAGGGGACTACTCCTACGAGCAGTACTTC. It yields the protein CASRGDYSYEQYF. The chain recombines TRBV19 with TRBJ2-7; 7 bases align to TRBD2. Germline V gene lookup returns CDR1 LNHDA and CDR2 SQIVND (reference sequence). The CDR3 consists of 13 residues. V dropped 6 bases and J dropped 0; count of bases not matched to a gene: 2.